Each of the 32 T cell receptor beta chains below was sequenced from the same sample in a study of CD8 T cells in acute hepatitis C reinfection (dated by TCRdb to the early 2020s). Libraries came from the immunoSEQ multiplex PCR assay. The table was pulled from immuneACCESS by TCRdb, which kept in-frame rearrangements only. Such tables lose some clones; where checked, under half of the loss comes from unresolved V genes, and the rest has no known cause. Recorded for this sample are 30,000 to 40,000 clones; approximately 83% of them occurred a single time. Jointly, the top ten make up approximately 11% of the sample. This sample's time point label indicates: naive CD8 control sorted from an acute-time-point sample. Sequencing used naive CD8+ T cells from PBMCs. Reading the label with the study, this specimen's cell subset or site is: sorted total naive CD45RO-negative CD8+ T cells. The receptors here all came from a woman between 18 and 29 years old who spontaneously cleared hepatitis C infection.

The gene calls are TRBV30 and TRBJ2-7; TRBD1 or TRBD2 may be the D gene (5 bases each). Germline CDR1 and CDR2: GTSNPN and SVGIG (reference sequence). The CDR3 contains 14 residues. The ends were cut back, 4 bases at V and 5 bases at J, with 18 bases in the middle. DNA for the CDR3: TGTGCCTGGAAGCTGGGACCCCGGAGGCACGAGCAGTACTTC. Translation gives CAWKLGPRRHEQYF.

This chain joins TRBV27 and TRBJ1-4; D is unclear. V was cut by 0 bases and J by 6 bases, with 8 bases left in between. Per the germline V gene, CDR1 is MNHEY and CDR2 is SMNVEV (reference sequence). The length of the CDR3 is 14 residues. CDR3 loop: CASSLSWADEKLFF. DNA for the CDR3: TGTGCCAGCAGTTTATCGTGGGCGGATGAAAAACTGTTTTTT. The full variable domain, in which reference TRBV27 and TRBJ1-4 provide the parts outside the CDR3, is EAQVTQNPRYLITVTGKKLTVTCSQNMNHEYMSWYRQDPGLGLRQIYYSMNVEVTDKGDVPEGYKVSRKEKRNFPLILESPSPNQTSLYFCASSLSWADEKLFFGSGTQLSVL.

The chain combines TRBV9 with TRBJ2-2; D is possibly TRBD2 (6 bases). The CDR3 is made up of 15 amino acids. The V gene's germline CDR1 is SGDLS and CDR2 YYNGEE. Trimming left V 0 bases short and J 6 bases short, with 12 bases between. Here the CDR3 DNA reads TGTGCCAGCAGCGTAGGCGGAGGGCCACCCGGGGAGCTGTTTTTT. Its protein product is CASSVGGGPPGELFF.

The chain is built from TRBV27 and TRBJ2-3; D gene unclear. The CDR3 spans 12 residues. Per the germline V gene, CDR1 is MNHEY and CDR2 is SMNVEV (reference sequence). V shed 2 bases and J shed 4 bases, with 4 bases lying between them. The CDR3 DNA sequence: TGTGCCAGCAGTTTAGACGCAGATACGCAGTATTTT. Protein: CASSLDADTQYF.

The chain employs TRBV4-1 and TRBJ2-1; 10 nucleotides match TRBD1. V lost 0 bases to trimming and J lost 15 bases; unmatched junction nucleotides: 14. CDR3 length: 16 residues. Germline V gene data show CDR1 as MGHRA and CDR2 as YSYEKL. This CDR3 is CASSQDGGTGERSRFF. The CDR3 DNA sequence: TGCGCCAGCAGCCAAGATGGTGGGACAGGGGAGAGAAGTCGGTTCTTC.

This clone occurred a few times. This chain uses TRBV19 with TRBJ2-7; no clear D. V was cut by 5 bases and J by 3 bases, with 5 bases left in between. The CDR3 has 11 amino acids. The germline CDR1 and CDR2 sequences are LNHDA and SQIVND (reference sequence). Here the CDR3 reads CASSPGYEQYF. The CDR3 DNA follows: TGTGCCAGTAGTCCTGGCTACGAGCAGTACTTC.

There are a few counts of this clone. The chain combines TRBV2 with TRBJ2-1, with D possibly being TRBD2 (6 bases). The CDR3 has 11 residues. Germline lookup yields CDR1 SNHLY and CDR2 FYNNEI. The V and J ends lost 8 bases and 9 bases respectively, with 11 bases between them. The CDR3 loop is CASRGAGEQFF. Written as DNA, the CDR3 is TGTGCCAGCCGCGGGGCGGGTGAGCAGTTCTTC.

A single count supports this clone. CDR3 residues: CASRNRNEQYF. The CDR3 DNA follows: TGTGCCAGCAGGAATCGGAACGAGCAGTACTTC. V and J are TRBV7-9 and TRBJ2-7; D is uncertain. Germline assignment: CDR1 SEHNR and CDR2 FQNEAQ (reference sequence). The CDR3 has 11 residues. Deletions cut 6 bases from V and 5 bases from J, with 8 bases between.

V usage is TRBV25-1 and J usage is TRBJ2-7; TRBD2 aligns across 14 bases. This CDR3 is built from 14 residues. Germline-derived CDR1 and CDR2 are MGHDK and SYGVNS. Losses at the gene ends were 4 bases for V and 7 bases for J; bases not matched to a gene: 3. The CDR3 coding sequence is TGTGCCAGCAGTGTTGGACTAGCGGGAGGTGAGCAGTACTTC. Its protein product is CASSVGLAGGEQYF.

This CDR3 reads CASSPGLAGTTDTQYF. CDR3 in DNA: TGTGCCAGCAGCCCCGGACTAGCGGGTACTACAGATACGCAGTATTTT. This chain links TRBV7-8 with TRBJ2-3; 11 nucleotides agree with TRBD2. Germline trimming cut 5 bases from V and 3 bases from J; bases unmatched to any gene: 7. Per germline, CDR1 SGHVS and CDR2 FQNEAQ. The CDR3 spans 16 residues.

This chain connects TRBV27 to TRBJ2-7; 8 bases align to TRBD1. V shed 5 bases and J 4 bases; nucleotides not matched to a gene: 13. CDR1 and CDR2 (germline): MNHEY, SMNVEV (reference sequence). This CDR3 is 16 amino acids long. This CDR3 reads CASSLVGDRTFYEQYF. The CDR3 DNA follows: TGTGCCAGCAGTCTTGTAGGGGACAGGACCTTTTACGAGCAGTACTTC.

This sequence joins TRBV19 and TRBJ1-1, with unresolved D. The CDR3 is 15 amino acids. The V gene lost 3 bases and the J gene lost 3 bases, with 14 bases spanning the gap. CDR1 is LNHDA, CDR2 SQIVND, per germline (reference sequence). The CDR3 region is CASSIPERPYTEAFF. CDR3 nucleotides: TGTGCCAGTAGTATCCCCGAAAGGCCTTACACTGAAGCTTTCTTT.

The V and J genes are TRBV13 and TRBJ2-5; D gene uncertain. The V and J ends lost 1 base and 5 bases respectively, with 8 bases between them. CDR3 length: 13 residues. The germline gives CDR1 PRHDT, CDR2 FYEKMQ (reference sequence). The CDR3 DNA is TGTGCCAGCAGCTTAGACACAGCGGAGACCCAGTACTTC. Translation: CASSLDTAETQYF. Based on the CDR3 plus reference TRBV13 and TRBJ2-5, the full variable domain is AAGVIQSPRHLIKEKRETATLKCYPIPRHDTVYWYQQGPGQDPQFLISFYEKMQSDKGSIPDRFSAQQFSDYHSELNMSSLELGDSALYFCASSLDTAETQYFGPGTRLLVL.

The chain links TRBV5-3 to TRBJ1-1; D perhaps matches TRBD1 (6 bases). TRBV5-3 is labeled an ORF, and its function is uncertain. The germline V and J ends were trimmed by 0 bases and 3 bases, with 12 bases remaining between them. The length of the CDR3 is 15 residues. CDR3 sequence (DNA): TGTGCCAGAAGCTTGGCAGGGGCGAAGGACACTGAAGCTTTCTTT. Its protein is CARSLAGAKDTEAFF.

The V and J genes are TRBV27 and TRBJ2-1; possibly TRBD2 for D (5 bases). Germline V gene lookup returns CDR1 MNHEY and CDR2 SMNVEV (reference sequence). This CDR3 has 13 residues. V was clipped by 5 bases and J by 6 bases, with 11 bases between them. This CDR3 is CASSPGWRNEQFF. The CDR3 coding sequence is TGTGCCAGCAGTCCGGGGTGGCGCAATGAGCAGTTCTTC.

The chain's CDR3 is CASSEGTSGTKSFYYNEQFF. The CDR3 DNA is TGCGCCAGCAGTGAAGGGACTAGCGGAACTAAGAGTTTCTACTACAATGAGCAGTTCTTC. The chain is built from TRBV10-2 and TRBJ2-1; 11 bases fit TRBD2. V gave up 3 bases and J gave up 3 bases; unmatched junction bases: 16. Per germline, CDR1 WSHSY and CDR2 SAAADI. This CDR3 is 20 amino acids long.

The chain links TRBV27 to TRBJ1-1; no definite D call. Trimming stripped 2 bases from V and 0 bases from J, with 4 bases between. CDR1 and CDR2 (germline): MNHEY, SMNVEV (reference sequence). The CDR3 runs 13 residues. CDR3 DNA sequence: TGTGCCAGCAGTTTAAAGATGAACACTGAAGCTTTCTTT. Encoded protein: CASSLKMNTEAFF.

The chain is built from TRBV29-1 and TRBJ2-1; 10 bases fit TRBD2. The CDR3 consists of 12 residues. The V gene's germline CDR1 is SQVTM and CDR2 ANQGSEA. Germline trimming cut 7 bases from V and 4 bases from J; bases unmatched to any gene: 1. This CDR3 is CSGLAGYNEQFF. CDR3 in DNA: TGCAGCGGACTAGCGGGTTACAATGAGCAGTTCTTC.

The chain carries TRBV5-1 and TRBJ2-7; 8 bases are shared with TRBD2. CDR3 size: 15 residues. The J segment lost 2 bases and the V segment lost 5 bases, leaving 9 bases of the junction unmatched. CDR1 SGHRS and CDR2 YFSETQ come from the germline V gene. This CDR3 is CASSQGLVGTYEQYF. DNA of the CDR3: TGCGCCAGCAGTCAGGGACTAGTGGGGACCTACGAGCAGTACTTC.

This clone has more than one count but fewer than ten. This chain connects TRBV7-6 to TRBJ2-2; 9 positions match TRBD2. Germline CDR1 is SGHVS and CDR2 is FNYEAQ. The CDR3 is made up of 18 amino acids. Trimming cost V 1 base and J 4 bases; bases outside gene matches: 10. The CDR3 DNA reads TGTGCCAGCAGCTTAGTGCGAGCGGGAGGTGAGGTCACCGGGGAGCTGTTTTTT. Protein: CASSLVRAGGEVTGELFF.

This clone has just one count. The chain recombines TRBV11-3 with TRBJ2-1; TRBD2 matches at 10 bases. The germline CDR1 and CDR2 sequences are SGHNT and YENEEA. With 2 bases clipped from V and 5 bases from J, the junction kept 9 bases outside the gene matches. The CDR3 covers 17 residues. The CDR3 sequence: CASSLFPLAGVDNEQFF. The CDR3 DNA sequence: TGTGCCAGCAGCTTATTCCCCCTAGCGGGAGTAGACAATGAGCAGTTCTTC.

The V gene is TRBV5-5, the J gene TRBJ1-1, with 10 bases fitting TRBD1. CDR1 and CDR2 from the germline V gene are SGHKS and YYEKEE (reference sequence). Trimming at V came to 3 bases and at J to 10 bases, leaving 9 bases not matched to a gene. The CDR3 has 14 amino acids. CDR3 sequence: CASSSGQGPFGAFF. The DNA for the CDR3 is TGTGCCAGCAGCTCGGGACAGGGGCCCTTCGGAGCTTTCTTT.

The CDR3 DNA sequence: TGTGCCAGCAGCTCGACTTCGGACCGCAATGAAGCTTTCTTT. Amino acid sequence: CASSSTSDRNEAFF. The gene calls are TRBV7-9 and TRBJ1-1; D uncertain. V dropped 4 bases and J dropped 7 bases, with 16 bases sitting between them. The CDR3 totals 14 residues. In germline, CDR1 is SEHNR, CDR2 FQNEAQ (reference sequence).

The DNA for the CDR3 is TGTGCCAGCATAATAGTAGCGGGAGTACATTTCAATGAGCAGTTCTTC. Its translation is CASIIVAGVHFNEQFF. This chain uses TRBV5-5 with TRBJ2-1; 9 nucleotides align to TRBD2. The CDR3 is made up of 16 amino acids. With V trimmed by 6 bases and J by 6 bases, 13 bases remained unmatched. Germline V CDR1 and CDR2: SGHKS, YYEKEE (reference sequence).

V usage is TRBV13 and J usage is TRBJ2-1, with 11 bases that match TRBD2. V trimming: 4 bases; J trimming: 10 bases; junction bases outside the gene matches: 12. The length of the CDR3 is 16 residues. CDR1 is PRHDT and CDR2 is FYEKMQ in the germline V gene (reference sequence). The CDR3 region is CASSSTGLAEREEQFF. CDR3 nucleotide sequence: TGTGCCAGCAGCTCAACGGGACTAGCGGAGCGGGAAGAGCAGTTCTTC.

V is TRBV4-1 and J is TRBJ2-1; perhaps TRBD1 as D (6 bases). This CDR3 is built from 15 residues. V was trimmed by 2 bases and J by 7 bases, leaving 15 bases between them. The germline CDR1 and CDR2 sequences are MGHRA and YSYEKL. The CDR3 DNA reads TGCGCCAGCAGCCAAATGCAGGGGAAGTTTAATGAGCAGTTCTTC. Protein sequence: CASSQMQGKFNEQFF.

This clone appeared once. The V gene is TRBV19, the J gene TRBJ2-1; D gene ambiguous. Per germline, CDR1 LNHDA and CDR2 SQIVND (reference sequence). V was shortened by 4 bases and J by 3 bases, with 13 bases between the two germline ends. This CDR3 has 15 residues. CDR3 in DNA: TGTGCCAGTAGTAGGAGACCCAGCTTCTACAATGAGCAGTTCTTC. Its translation: CASSRRPSFYNEQFF. Filled out from reference TRBV19 and TRBJ2-1, the complete variable domain reads DGGITQSPKYLFRKEGQNVTLSCEQNLNHDAMYWYRQDPGQGLRLIYYSQIVNDFQKGDIAEGYSVSREKKESFPLTVTSAQKNPTAFYLCASSRRPSFYNEQFFGPGTRLTVL.

This chain links TRBV4-1 with TRBJ1-2; D gene unclear. The V end lost 0 bases, the J end lost 7 bases, and 6 bases lay between the germline ends. Germline CDR1 and CDR2: MGHRA and YSYEKL. The CDR3 is 12 amino acids. The CDR3 loop is CASSQDMIGYTF. In nucleotides, the CDR3 is TGCGCCAGCAGCCAAGATATGATTGGCTACACCTTC.

The rearrangement links TRBV30 to TRBJ2-5; possible D gene TRBD2, 6 bases. V dropped 1 base and J dropped 3 bases, with 9 bases sitting between them. The CDR3 totals 13 residues. Germline lookup yields CDR1 GTSNPN and CDR2 SVGIG (reference sequence). The CDR3 DNA reads TGTGCCTGGAGTGGGGCTAGCGAAGAGACCCAGTACTTC. Its protein product is CAWSGASEETQYF. Drawing the rest from reference TRBV30 and TRBJ2-5, the complete variable domain is SQTIHQWPATLVQPVGSPLSLECTVEGTSNPNLYWYRQAAGRGLQLLFYSVGIGQISSEVPQNLSASRPQDRQFILSSKKLLLSDSGFYLCAWSGASEETQYFGPGTRLLVL.

The chain joins TRBV5-1 to TRBJ2-2; 9 positions agree with TRBD2. Trimming took 4 bases from V and 0 from J; bases not matched to a gene: 4. The CDR3 is 16 residues long. CDR1 is SGHRS and CDR2 is YFSETQ in the germline V gene. In nucleotides, the CDR3 is TGCGCCAGCAGCGGATGGACTAGCGCGAACACCGGGGAGCTGTTTTTT. Translating it yields CASSGWTSANTGELFF.

The genes are TRBV4-1 and TRBJ2-7, with 7 nucleotides matching TRBD2. Germline values: CDR1 MGHRA, CDR2 YSYEKL. The CDR3 extends over 15 amino acids. V lost 3 bases to trimming and J lost 9 bases; unmatched junction nucleotides: 14. The CDR3 loop reads CASSQAVGTISGQYF. CDR3 DNA sequence: TGCGCCAGCAGCCAGGCAGTCGGGACTATTTCTGGGCAGTACTTC.

The chain recombines TRBV5-6 with TRBJ2-3; D may be TRBD1 (6 bases). CDR1 SGHDT and CDR2 YYEEEE come from the germline V gene. The CDR3 contains 15 residues. The V and J ends lost 4 bases and 0 bases respectively, with 12 bases between them. CDR3 loop: CASSPYRDSTDTQYF. DNA of the CDR3: TGTGCCAGCAGCCCCTACAGGGATAGCACAGATACGCAGTATTTT.